These T cell receptor beta chains were read from a single sample in a study of T cells in Graves' hyperthyroidism and ophthalmopathy. TCRdb independently ran MiXCR on the multiplex PCR reads; one entry per CDR3 protein. The repertoire has 600,000 to 700,000 distinct CDR3 sequences, 40% to 55% of them found once; the top ten carry roughly 6.5%. Sequencing was carried out using peripheral blood or thyroid tissue (not recorded which). The receptors originated from an adult man with Graves' disease, either hyperthyroidism or ophthalmopathy (not recorded which). The CDR3 runs from the conserved cysteine through the conserved F or W. Fields, in order: clone size, J gene, V gene, D gene, CDR3 protein, CDR3 DNA. The D gene is left open where the match is weak. Rows may omit the clone size; those that give it use once, few, many or a size class.

few | TRBJ2-7 | TRBV7-9 | NA | CASSRRTDPYEQYF | TGTGCCAGCAGCCGAAGGACGGACCCTTACGAGCAGTACTTC
NA | TRBJ1-1 | TRBV25-1 | NA | CASSAGEGSTEAFF | TGTGCCAGCAGTGCCGGGGAGGGGAGCACTGAAGCTTTCTTT
many | TRBJ2-7 | TRBV7-9 | NA | CAIRRWPATVQYF | TGTGCCATTAGAAGGTGGCCTGCCACGGTGCAGTACTTC
few | TRBJ1-2 | TRBV6-6 | NA | CASSERTGANYGYTF | TGTGCCAGCAGTGAGAGAACCGGGGCGAACTATGGCTACACCTTC
NA | TRBJ1-1 | TRBV10-1 | TRBD1 | CASSEGTGDTEAFF | TGCGCCAGCAGTGAAGGGACAGGGGACACTGAAGCTTTCTTT
NA | TRBJ2-6 | TRBV7-7 | NA | CAEGLQGGANVLTF | TGTGCCGAGGGGCTCCAGGGTGGGGCCAACGTCCTGACTTTC
NA | TRBJ1-2 | TRBV29-1 | NA | CSESDWARGYTF | TGCAGCGAGAGTGATTGGGCAAGAGGCTACACCTTC
NA | TRBJ1-2 | TRBV29-1 | TRBD1 | CSVGGTEFNYGYTF | TGCAGCGTGGGAGGGACAGAATTTAACTATGGCTACACCTTC
many | TRBJ1-4 | TRBV7-6 | NA | CASSSNTLTNEKLFF | TGTGCCAGCAGCTCGAACACGCTGACTAATGAAAAACTGTTTTTT
NA | TRBJ1-5 | TRBV19 | NA | CASSPAMGGTRPQHF | TGTGCCAGTAGTCCAGCCATGGGGGGGACAAGACCCCAGCATTTT
NA | TRBJ1-1 | TRBV28 | NA | CASSFDRTPNTEAFF | TGTGCCAGCAGTTTCGACAGGACCCCGAACACTGAAGCTTTCTTT
NA | TRBJ1-4 | TRBV5-1 | NA | CASSLTAATNEKLFF | TGCGCCAGCAGCTTGACAGCCGCAACTAATGAAAAACTGTTTTTT
many | TRBJ1-5 | TRBV10-3 | TRBD1 | CAISADRQGLNQPQHF | TGTGCCATCAGTGCTGATAGACAGGGTCTCAATCAGCCCCAGCATTTT
few | TRBJ1-3 | TRBV9 | NA | CASSVGGTGSTSGNTIYF | TGTGCCAGCAGCGTCGGGGGTACAGGGAGCACTTCGGGAAACACCATATATTTT
few | TRBJ1-2 | TRBV7-2 | TRBD1 | CASSLGWDSTGYTF | TGTGCCAGCAGCTTAGGGTGGGACAGTACTGGCTACACCTTC
NA | TRBJ2-6 | TRBV5-1 | NA | CASSLEAGAGANVLTF | TGCGCCAGCAGCTTGGAAGCAGGGGCTGGGGCCAACGTCCTGACTTTC
NA | TRBJ1-1 | TRBV5-1 | NA | CASSLSGGSLSEAFF | TGCGCCAGCAGCTTGAGTGGGGGTTCTCTTTCTGAAGCTTTCTTT
many | TRBJ1-1 | TRBV13 | NA | CASSLGTLGEAFF | TGTGCCAGCAGCTTAGGAACGTTGGGCGAAGCTTTCTTT
many | TRBJ1-6 | TRBV7-9 | NA | CASSSTPRDSPLHF | TGTGCCAGCAGCTCGACTCCGAGGGATTCACCCCTCCACTTT
NA | TRBJ1-4 | TRBV6-1 | NA | CASSEGRSSTNEKLFF | TGTGCCAGCAGTGAAGGCCGGTCCAGCACTAATGAAAAACTGTTTTTT
NA | TRBJ1-5 | TRBV2 | NA | CASSEDHATDYSNQPQHF | TGTGCCAGCAGTGAAGACCACGCGACCGATTATAGCAATCAGCCCCAGCATTTT
NA | TRBJ1-5 | TRBV7-9 | NA | CASSKRGSYSNQPQHF | TGTGCCAGCAGTAAACGGGGGAGTTATAGCAATCAGCCCCAGCATTTT
NA | TRBJ1-5 | TRBV2 | TRBD1 | CASTGTGRAQHF | TGTGCCAGCACCGGGACAGGGAGAGCCCAGCATTTT
NA | TRBJ2-7 | TRBV10-3 | NA | CAISARVDSYEQYF | TGTGCCATCAGTGCTCGGGTCGATTCCTACGAGCAGTACTTC
NA | TRBJ1-2 | TRBV2 | NA | CASRPGTADGYTF | TGTGCCAGCAGACCCGGGACGGCCGATGGCTACACCTTC
few | TRBJ1-1 | TRBV19 | NA | CASSIGGTDAFF | TGTGCCAGTAGTATTGGGGGTACTGACGCTTTCTTT
NA | TRBJ1-1 | TRBV19 | TRBD1 | CASTLDRDTEAFF | TGTGCCAGTACCCTGGACAGGGACACTGAAGCTTTCTTT
many | TRBJ1-5 | TRBV10-3 | TRBD1 | CAISDQGTGNSNQPQHF | TGTGCCATCAGTGACCAAGGGACAGGGAATAGCAATCAGCCCCAGCATTTT
many | TRBJ1-1 | TRBV10-1 | NA | CASMGLNTEAFF | TGCGCCAGCATGGGCCTGAACACTGAAGCTTTCTTT
few | TRBJ1-1 | TRBV5-4 | NA | CASSLETADTEAFF | TGTGCCAGCAGCTTAGAGACAGCCGACACTGAAGCTTTCTTT
NA | TRBJ1-6 | TRBV5-1 | NA | CASSLAGGSANSPLHF | TGCGCCAGCAGCTTGGCCGGGGGTTCGGCGAATTCACCCCTCCACTTT